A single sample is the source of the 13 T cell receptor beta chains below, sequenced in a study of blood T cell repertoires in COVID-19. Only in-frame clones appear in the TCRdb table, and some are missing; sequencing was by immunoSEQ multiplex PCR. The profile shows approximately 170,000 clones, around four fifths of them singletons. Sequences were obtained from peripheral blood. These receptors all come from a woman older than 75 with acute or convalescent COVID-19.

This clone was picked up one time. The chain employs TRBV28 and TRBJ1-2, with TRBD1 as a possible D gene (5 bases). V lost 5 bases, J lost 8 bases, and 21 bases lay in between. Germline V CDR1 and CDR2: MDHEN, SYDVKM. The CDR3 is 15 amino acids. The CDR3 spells CASSPSGGIIEGYTF. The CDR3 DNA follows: TGTGCCAGCAGTCCCTCGGGGGGTATAATAGAAGGCTACACCTTC.

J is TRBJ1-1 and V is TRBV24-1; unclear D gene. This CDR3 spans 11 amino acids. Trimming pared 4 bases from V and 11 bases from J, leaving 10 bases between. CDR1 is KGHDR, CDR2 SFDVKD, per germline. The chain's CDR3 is CATSDGLVAFF. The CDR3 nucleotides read TGTGCCACCAGTGACGGTCTGGTGGCTTTCTTT.

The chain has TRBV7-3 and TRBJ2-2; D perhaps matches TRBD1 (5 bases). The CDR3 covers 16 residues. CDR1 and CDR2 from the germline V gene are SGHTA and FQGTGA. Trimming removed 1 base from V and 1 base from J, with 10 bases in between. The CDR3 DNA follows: TGTGCCAGCAGCTTAAATGGGCAGGGGAACACCGGGGAGCTGTTTTTT. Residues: CASSLNGQGNTGELFF.

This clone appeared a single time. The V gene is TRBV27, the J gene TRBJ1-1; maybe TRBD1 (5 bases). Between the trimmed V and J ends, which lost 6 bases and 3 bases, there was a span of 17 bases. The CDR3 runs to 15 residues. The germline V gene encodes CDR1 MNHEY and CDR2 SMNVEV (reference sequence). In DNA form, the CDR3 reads TGTGCCAGCAGACGCCAGGGCCCGGCCTACACTGAAGCTTTCTTT. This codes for CASRRQGPAYTEAFF.

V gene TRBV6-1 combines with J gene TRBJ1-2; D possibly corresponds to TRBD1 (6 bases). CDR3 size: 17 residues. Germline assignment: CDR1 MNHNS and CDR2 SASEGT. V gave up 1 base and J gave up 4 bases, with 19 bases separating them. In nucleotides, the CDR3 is TGTGCCAGCAGTGAAGGAGTGCAGGGGCTTTCTTCCTATGGCTACACCTTC. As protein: CASSEGVQGLSSYGYTF.

DNA of the CDR3: TGTGCCAGCAGGGTCAGGGGGCCCGCTCAGCCCCAGCATTTT. Its protein product is CASRVRGPAQPQHF. The chain joins TRBV6-1 to TRBJ1-5; 8 positions agree with TRBD1. V was pared by 6 bases and J by 6 bases, with 7 bases of the junction left unmatched. This CDR3 has 14 amino acids. Germline V gives CDR1 MNHNS, CDR2 SASEGT.

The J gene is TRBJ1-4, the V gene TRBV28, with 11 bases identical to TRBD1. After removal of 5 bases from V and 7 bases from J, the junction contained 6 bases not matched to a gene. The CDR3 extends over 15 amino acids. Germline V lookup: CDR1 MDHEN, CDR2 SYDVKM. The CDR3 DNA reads TGTGCCAGCAGTACCCTCGGGACAGGGGGTGAAAAACTGTTTTTT. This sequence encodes CASSTLGTGGEKLFF.

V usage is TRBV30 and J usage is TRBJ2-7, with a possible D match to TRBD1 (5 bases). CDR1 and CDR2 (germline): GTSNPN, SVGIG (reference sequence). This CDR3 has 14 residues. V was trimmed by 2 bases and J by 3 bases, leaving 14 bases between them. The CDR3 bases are TGTGCCTGGAGTAAGGGGCCTTTGGGCTACGAGCAGTACTTC. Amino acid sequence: CAWSKGPLGYEQYF. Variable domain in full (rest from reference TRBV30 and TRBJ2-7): SQTIHQWPATLVQPVGSPLSLECTVEGTSNPNLYWYRQAAGRGLQLLFYSVGIGQISSEVPQNLSASRPQDRQFILSSKKLLLSDSGFYLCAWSKGPLGYEQYFGPGTRLTVT.

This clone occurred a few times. This CDR3 is CASSSGHRSGNTIYF. The CDR3 DNA reads TGCGCCAGCAGCTCGGGTCATCGCTCTGGAAACACCATATATTTT. The J gene is TRBJ1-3, the V gene TRBV5-1; the D is unclear. Per germline, CDR1 SGHRS and CDR2 YFSETQ. Trimming took 3 bases from V and 0 from J, leaving 10 bases between them. The CDR3 spans 15 residues.

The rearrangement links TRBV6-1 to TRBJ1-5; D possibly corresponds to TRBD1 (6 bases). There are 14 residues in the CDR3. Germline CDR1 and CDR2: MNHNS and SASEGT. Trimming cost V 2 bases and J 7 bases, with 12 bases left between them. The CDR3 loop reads CASSELGGQQPQHF. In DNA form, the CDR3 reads TGTGCCAGCAGTGAATTGGGGGGGCAACAGCCCCAGCATTTT.

The CDR3 region has the DNA TGTGCCAGCAGCTTACCTAGCACCTACGAGCAGTACTTC. Its protein is CASSLPSTYEQYF. The chain recombines TRBV11-2 with TRBJ2-7; TRBD2 is a possible D gene (5 bases). Germline CDR1 SGHAT, CDR2 FQNNGV. The CDR3 has 13 residues. The ends were cut back, 2 bases at V and 2 bases at J, with 7 bases in the middle.

As DNA, the CDR3 is TGTGCCAGCAGCTCGAGGCTAACAAGTTCCTACGAGCAGTACTTC. This sequence encodes CASSSRLTSSYEQYF. V usage is TRBV11-2 and J usage is TRBJ2-7; D gene unclear. V lost 4 bases to trimming and J lost 1 base, with 14 bases between them. The length of the CDR3 is 15 residues. Germline V gene lookup returns CDR1 SGHAT and CDR2 FQNNGV. The variable domain in full, with the rest retrieved from reference TRBV11-2 and TRBJ2-7, is EAGVAQSPRYKIIEKRQSVAFWCNPISGHATLYWYQQILGQGPKLLIQFQNNGVVDDSQLPKDRFSAERLKGVDSTLKIQPAKLEDSAVYLCASSSRLTSSYEQYFGPGTRLTVT.

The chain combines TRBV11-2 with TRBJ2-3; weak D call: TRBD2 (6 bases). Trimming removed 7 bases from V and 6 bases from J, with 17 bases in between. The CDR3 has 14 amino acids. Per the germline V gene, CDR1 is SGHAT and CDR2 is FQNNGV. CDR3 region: CASTLGGGRDTQYF. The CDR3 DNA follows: TGTGCCAGCACCCTCGGGGGAGGAAGGGATACGCAGTATTTT.